This T cell receptor beta chain was documented in a study of T-cell reconstitution after alpha-beta-depleted transplantation in children (dated by TCRdb to the mid-2010s). A note on the overall study: The study quantitatively tracked T-cell immune reconstitution after TCRalphabeta/CD19-depleted allogeneic hematopoietic cell transplantation in children using TCR repertoire profiling.

This clonotype was counted many times. Its antigen target is currently unknown. Base qualities are not at hand, and no much larger clone is one base apart. General conclusions and limits of the study: The frequencies of hyperexpanded clones fell over the following months, and after one year, T-cell counts and TCRbeta diversity were mostly attributed to newly produced T cells. The apparently early recovery of alphabetaT-cell counts about two months after transplant reportedly depended on only several hundred rapidly expanded clones that came from non-depleted graft cells. In some patients, the high TCRbeta diversity seen at day 60 was put down to recipient T cells and intrathymic progenitors that had survived conditioning.

CDR1 and CDR2, per the germline V gene (reference sequence), are SGHKS and YYEKEE. V is reduced by 2 bases and J by 6 bases, leaving a spacing of 11 bases between them. The cysteine opens and the phenylalanine closes a CDR3 of 14 amino acids. The DNA shown is the 42-base CDR3, in frame from base 1. The receptor library was made with PCR. Sequencing used an Illumina HiSeq 2500. Molecular barcoding was employed in the preparation of TCR libraries, with unique molecular identifiers being used to normalize TCRbeta repertoire quantification. TCRdb reprocessed the public reads (quality trimming at Q25 with fastp, clone calling with MiXCR) and kept in-frame beta chains. Here each entry gathers all rows of one CDR3 protein and keeps the most common genes and DNA. For this sample there are a few hundred thousand distinct CDR3 sequences; 10% to 15% appear just once. The top ten constitute over 2% of the sample.

Per the publication, the treatment or condition label means: allogeneic hematopoietic cell transplantation with graft depleted of TCRalphabeta T cells and CD19 B cells. The transplant recipients were children given TCRalphabeta/CD19-depleted allogeneic hematopoietic cell grafts. The sequencing here drew on PBMCs, mostly from graft donor cells, taken 360 days after TCRalphabeta/CD19-depleted stem cell transplant. This receptor chain uses TRBV5-5 and TRBJ1-4, with an unclear D gene assignment. This receptor was obtained from a male patient younger than 18 who had a stem cell transplant for acute myeloid leukemia, so the T cells may come from the graft donor. The sequenced DNA: TGTGCCAGCAGCTTTAGCAGGTCGGATGAAAAACTGTTTTTT. It translates to CASSFSRSDEKLFF. The reference TRBV5-5 and TRBJ1-4 proteins fill in what lies around the CDR3, so the full variable domain reads DAGVTQSPTHLIKTRGQQVTLRCSPISGHKSVSWYQQVLGQGPQFIFQYYEKEERGRGNFPDRFSARQFPNYSSELNVNALLLGDSALYLCASSFSRSDEKLFFGSGTQLSVL.